This TCR beta chain was recovered during a study of lymphopenia after photon versus proton radiotherapy. CDR3 length: 15 residues. Trimming shortened V by 0 bases and J by 3 bases, and 12 bases separated the two germline ends. The germline gives CDR1 SGHRS, CDR2 YFSETQ. This clone was picked up one time. The antigen is undetermined. General study points: Oligoclonal CD8+ Temra expansion after nadir drove photon patients' diversity drop. Authors raise, but do not show, better survival with proton therapy.

Method: immunoSEQ multiplex PCR; TCRdb's copy keeps in-frame clones and lacks some. The sample shows approximately 22,000 clones, around 84% of them seen only once. This sample comprised peripheral blood, obtained from a patient treated with photon-based radiotherapy. The chain is built from TRBV5-1 and TRBJ1-2; possible D gene TRBD1, 6 bases. This clonotype was sampled from a man in his sixties with pancreatic cancer. The CDR3 region is CASSLEDRSDYGYTF. The CDR3 DNA is TGCGCCAGCAGCTTGGAGGACAGAAGTGACTATGGCTACACCTTC. Variable domain in full (rest from reference TRBV5-1 and TRBJ1-2): KAGVTQTPRYLIKTRGQQVTLSCSPISGHRSVSWYQQTPGQGLQFLFEYFSETQRNKGNFPGRFSGRQFSNSRSEMNVSTLELGDSALYLCASSLEDRSDYGYTFGSGTRLTVV.